This TCR beta chain was identified during a study of T cells after yellow fever vaccination. CDR3 length: 17 residues. V lost 2 bases, J lost 1 base, and 15 bases lay in between. The germline V gene encodes CDR1 MNHEY and CDR2 SVGEGT. TCRdb passed the 5' RACE reads through MiXCR, listing each CDR3 protein once. The sample lists about 320,000 distinct CDR3 sequences, around 10% seen once, with about 3% in the top ten. The source is a man between 18 and 29 years old who received the YFV17D yellow fever vaccine. The V and J genes are TRBV6-2 or TRBV6-3 and TRBJ2-1, with TRBD2 as a possible D gene (6 bases). This specimen consisted of CD4+ T cells sorted from PBMCs, obtained 45 days after the yellow fever booster vaccination. The CDR3 sequence: CASSYVPWRGSYNEQFF. The CDR3 region has the DNA TGTGCCAGCAGTTACGTCCCGTGGCGGGGTTCCTACAATGAGCAGTTCTTC.